This T cell receptor beta chain was identified in a study of blood T cells in healthy people across ages. General study findings and limits: Both naive CD4+ cell counts and diversity were greater in long-lived donors than in aged donors. The study lacked donor CMV status, which possibly confounded expanded clonotype changes. As age increased, TCR beta diversity per million T cells fell in a roughly linear fashion.

Alongside a J-beta primer mix, a sample-barcoded 5' primer served in a second PCR lasting about 7 to 11 cycles. One entry per CDR3 protein, called by TCRdb with MiXCR from the 5' RACE reads. Of about 680,000 distinct CDR3 sequences listed, 45% to 50% are singletons. This clonotype has just a few counts. Its antigen is undetermined. V dropped 4 bases and J dropped 5; count of bases not matched to a gene: 5. The CDR3 spans 15 residues. CDR1 is SQVTM, CDR2 ANQGSEA, per germline. The sample consisted of blood. The chain is built from TRBV29-1 and TRBJ2-5, with 15 nucleotides matching TRBD2. The source is a woman aged 55-75 years in good health. The CDR3 region has the DNA TGCAGCGTTGCCCCTGGGACTAGCGGGAGGGAGACCCAGTACTTC. Translation gives CSVAPGTSGRETQYF.